The next 24 T cell receptor beta chains were all read from a single sample in a study of blood T cells in healthy people across ages. For the second PCR, which ran for 7 to 11 cycles, a sample-barcoded 5' primer and a J-beta primer mix were used. TCRdb re-derived calls from the 5' RACE reads in MiXCR, one entry per CDR3 protein. The table records hundreds of thousands of distinct CDR3 sequences, approximately 30% of them present only once. The sequencing sample was made of blood. The receptor source for this set is an elderly woman in good health.

This clonotype was seen repeatedly, ten times or more. J is TRBJ2-1 and V is TRBV25-1; TRBD1 matches 8 bases. In germline, CDR1 is MGHDK, CDR2 SYGVNS. The CDR3 sequence is 16 residues long. V shed 4 bases, J shed 1 base, and the junction held 6 bases outside the gene matches. The CDR3 region is CASSAQGGISYNEQFF. In DNA, the CDR3 is TGTGCCAGCAGTGCACAGGGGGGTATATCCTACAATGAGCAGTTCTTC.

This clonotype was seen more than once but under ten times. A much larger clone differs by one base, so this may be a read error. The gene calls are TRBV20-1 and TRBJ2-1, with TRBD2 identical over 8 bases. Germline CDR1 and CDR2: DFQATT and SNEGSKA (reference sequence). The CDR3 is made up of 19 amino acids. V dropped 0 bases and J dropped 2; count of bases not matched to a gene: 15. CDR3 coding DNA: TGCAGTGCTAGAGATGCCGGCCCCCGGGGGGGCAGCCCCTACAATGAGCAGTTCTTC. Residues: CSARDAGPRGGSPYNEQFF.

This clonotype has ten or more counts. The genes are TRBV28 and TRBJ2-1; D unresolved. This CDR3 region has 15 residues. V was pared by 5 bases and J by 7 bases, with 18 bases between. Germline V lookup: CDR1 MDHEN, CDR2 SYDVKM. The CDR3 DNA sequence: TGTGCCAGCAGTCCGTCCGGACCGGGTCCTAATGAGCAGTTCTTC. It encodes CASSPSGPGPNEQFF.

The chain is built from TRBV7-9 and TRBJ2-7; no clear D gene. Germline assignment: CDR1 SEHNR and CDR2 FQNEAQ (reference sequence). V lost 5 bases to trimming and J lost 6 bases, with 14 bases between them. The CDR3 extends over 13 amino acids. CDR3: CASSLHTESEQYF. The DNA for the CDR3 is TGTGCCAGCAGCCTGCATACGGAGTCCGAGCAGTACTTC.

Turning to this clonotype: A read error may produce the germline difference seen at one junction end. J is TRBJ2-7 and V is TRBV7-6; 10 nucleotides match TRBD2. CDR3 length: 15 residues. CDR1 is SGHVS, CDR2 FNYEAQ, per germline. CDR3 residues: CACSSSGGAGYEQYF. CDR3 nucleotide sequence: TGTGCCTGCAGCTCCAGCGGGGGGGCCGGGTACGAGCAGTACTTC. The entire variable domain, with the rest obtained from reference TRBV7-6 and TRBJ2-7, is as follows: GAGVSQSPRYKVTKRGQDVALRCDPISGHVSLYWYRQALGQGPEFLTYFNYEAQQDKSGLPNDRFSAERPEGSISTLTIQRTEQRDSAMYRCACSSSGGAGYEQYFGPGTRLTVT.

The chain is built from TRBV5-1 and TRBJ2-2; D may be TRBD1 or TRBD2 (6 bases each). V was pared by 0 bases and J by 7 bases, with 16 bases between. The CDR3 covers 16 residues. Germline lookup yields CDR1 SGHRS and CDR2 YFSETQ. CDR3 region: CASSLDGGRTDGELFF. The CDR3 region has the DNA TGCGCCAGCAGCTTGGATGGGGGGCGAACGGACGGGGAGCTGTTTTTT.

In regard to this clonotype: A single base separates this from a much larger clone, so it may be a read error. The CDR3 reads CVSSPGGLAVNEQFF. CDR3 bases: TGCGTCAGCAGCCCTGGGGGACTAGCCGTCAATGAGCAGTTCTTC. V is TRBV4-3 and J is TRBJ2-1; 9 nucleotides align to TRBD2. The CDR3 runs to 15 residues. Germline values: CDR1 LGHNA, CDR2 YSLEER.

Many counts were recorded for this clonotype. The chain recombines TRBV25-1 with TRBJ2-2, with 11 bases lining up with TRBD2. The CDR3 length is 19 residues. V trimming: 3 bases; J trimming: 4 bases; junction bases outside the gene matches: 13. Germline loops: CDR1 MGHDK, CDR2 SYGVNS. The CDR3 nucleotides read TGTGCCAGCAGTGATTTCCTAACCGGGACTAGCGGTACCACCGGGGAGCTGTTTTTT. Amino acids: CASSDFLTGTSGTTGELFF.

The V gene is TRBV29-1, the J gene TRBJ1-1; no clear D gene. The CDR3 has 12 residues. V was trimmed by 4 bases and J by 5 bases, leaving 11 bases between them. The germline gives CDR1 SQVTM, CDR2 ANQGSEA. CDR3 residues: CSVVREGTEAFF. Here the CDR3 DNA reads TGCAGCGTTGTGAGGGAAGGAACTGAAGCTTTCTTT.

This clonotype was seen ten or more times. This may stem from a read error, because a much larger clone lies one nucleotide away. V gene TRBV7-3 combines with J gene TRBJ2-5, with 16 bases matching TRBD2. CDR1 and CDR2 (germline): SGHTA, FQGTGA. This CDR3 has 16 amino acids. J lost 13 bases, V lost 4 bases, and 12 bases had no gene match. CDR3 nucleotides: TGTGCCAGCAGCTCCGTGTCGGGACTAGCGGGGGGGCAGGCGTACTTC. It is translated as CASSSVSGLAGGQAYF.

The sample holds many counts of this clonotype. J is TRBJ2-5 and V is TRBV6-6; D may be TRBD1 (6 bases). Gene TRBJ2-7 matches the end of the DNA better, so the J call may be wrong. Germline CDR1 is MNHNY and CDR2 is SVGAGI (reference sequence). The CDR3 is 15 residues long. CDR3 amino acids: CASSYGRGDSYEQYF. The CDR3 DNA reads TGTGCCAGCAGTTACGGCAGGGGCGATTCGTACGAGCAGTACTTC.

At least ten counts were recorded for this clonotype. The CDR3 region has the DNA TGCGCCAGCAGCCAAGTCGGGGCGGAAAACATTCAGTACTTC. Its protein product is CASSQVGAENIQYF. The chain couples TRBV4-3 to TRBJ2-4; D may match TRBD1 or TRBD2 (5 bases each). V was cut by 1 base and J by 5 bases, with 9 bases left in between. Germline CDR1 reads LGHNA; CDR2 reads YSLEER. The CDR3 covers 14 residues.

This clonotype was seen at least ten times. The chain joins TRBV9 to TRBJ2-3; 9 nucleotides line up with TRBD2. The CDR3 spans 16 residues. V shed 0 bases and J 0 bases; nucleotides not matched to a gene: 2. Per the germline V gene, CDR1 is SGDLS and CDR2 is YYNGEE. CDR3 loop: CASSVGLAASTDTQYF. For the CDR3, the DNA is TGTGCCAGCAGCGTAGGACTAGCGGCCAGCACAGATACGCAGTATTTT.

This clonotype has at least ten counts. The V and J genes are TRBV28 and TRBJ2-7; TRBD2 agrees at 14 bases. The length of the CDR3 is 16 residues. Germline CDR1 reads MDHEN; CDR2 reads SYDVKM. V shed 6 bases and J 3 bases; nucleotides not matched to a gene: 7. The CDR3, as DNA: TGTGCCAGCAGGTTGACCGGGACTAGCGGGGGCTACGAGCAGTACTTC. Translated: CASRLTGTSGGYEQYF.

The chain employs TRBV12-5 and TRBJ1-2; D not resolved. The V and J ends lost 6 bases and 4 bases respectively, with 15 bases between them. Germline-derived CDR1 and CDR2 are LGHNT and FRNRAP. There are 14 residues in the CDR3. The CDR3 spells CASGPPIFTYGYTF. In DNA form, the CDR3 reads TGTGCTAGTGGGCCCCCGATCTTTACCTATGGCTACACCTTC.

This clonotype was observed a few times. The chain uses TRBV4-2 and TRBJ2-7; either TRBD1 or TRBD2 may fit D (5 bases each). The CDR3 has 15 amino acids. Trimming took 0 bases from V and 4 from J, leaving 13 bases between them. Germline CDR1 reads LGHNA; CDR2 reads YNFKEQ. CDR3: CASSQDPGASYEQYF. Here the CDR3 DNA reads TGTGCCAGCAGCCAAGATCCCGGGGCCTCTTACGAGCAGTACTTC.

This clonotype was observed many times. The rearrangement uses TRBV28 and TRBJ1-3; D might be TRBD1 (5 bases). Trimming removed 3 bases from V and 1 base from J, with 13 bases in between. CDR3 length: 16 amino acids. Germline V lookup: CDR1 MDHEN, CDR2 SYDVKM. The CDR3 region is CASSFFGGPSGNTIYF. As DNA, the CDR3 is TGTGCCAGCAGTTTTTTCGGGGGTCCGTCTGGAAACACCATATATTTT.

This clonotype was detected ten times or more. The gene calls are TRBV6-6 and TRBJ2-1; D is undetermined. Trimming left V 6 bases short and J 6 bases short, with 12 bases between. Germline V gene lookup returns CDR1 MNHNY and CDR2 SVGAGI (reference sequence). The CDR3 contains 13 residues. CDR3 amino acids: CASSPQLRNEQFF. The CDR3 bases are TGTGCCAGCAGCCCCCAGTTGCGCAATGAGCAGTTCTTC.

On this clonotype: One base away lies a much larger clone, so this may be a sequencing read error. The chain carries TRBV20-1 and TRBJ1-2; D is uncertain. CDR3 length: 12 residues. Trimming took 1 base from V and 7 from J, leaving 10 bases between them. From germline, CDR1 is DFQATT and CDR2 SNEGSKA (reference sequence). DNA for the CDR3: TGCAGTGCTAGAGGTGGTACGGGTGGCTACACCTTC. Translating it yields CSARGGTGGYTF.

V usage is TRBV7-8 and J usage is TRBJ2-3; 7 bases fit TRBD1. The CDR3 totals 21 residues. V lost 5 bases, J lost 0 bases, and 23 bases stayed unmatched. Germline lookup yields CDR1 SGHVS and CDR2 FQNEAQ. The CDR3 nucleotides are TGTGCCAGCAGCCCAGCTCCGGGACAGAAGGGCCACCTTACTAGCACAGATACGCAGTATTTT. Translating gives CASSPAPGQKGHLTSTDTQYF.

The chain recombines TRBV7-9 with TRBJ2-2, with D tentatively TRBD1 (5 bases). Germline V CDR1 and CDR2: SEHNR, FQNEAQ (reference sequence). This CDR3 has 15 residues. Trimming removed 5 bases from V and 0 bases from J, with 10 bases in between. The CDR3 DNA is TGTGCCAGCAGCCTGGCAGGGACGAACACCGGGGAGCTGTTTTTT. Its protein is CASSLAGTNTGELFF.

This clonotype has only a few counts. The chain carries TRBV28 and TRBJ1-5; no firm D call. The CDR3 covers 14 residues. Per germline, CDR1 MDHEN and CDR2 SYDVKM. Trimming took 2 bases from V and 4 from J, leaving 9 bases between them. The CDR3 reads CASSLRRRNQPQHF. CDR3 nucleotide sequence: TGTGCCAGCAGTTTACGGAGGAGGAATCAGCCCCAGCATTTT.

This chain uses TRBV24-1 with TRBJ2-1; D may be TRBD1 or TRBD2 (5 bases each). The CDR3 runs to 14 residues. The V gene lost 7 bases and the J gene lost 0 bases, with 9 bases spanning the gap. Germline values: CDR1 KGHDR, CDR2 SFDVKD. CDR3 DNA sequence: TGTGCCACCAGAGCCGGGACCTCCTACAATGAGCAGTTCTTC. It translates to CATRAGTSYNEQFF.

The V gene is TRBV27, the J gene TRBJ2-6; possible D gene TRBD1, 6 bases. The CDR3 consists of 15 residues. V dropped 0 bases and J dropped 6 bases, with 9 bases sitting between them. The germline V gene has CDR1 MNHEY and CDR2 SMNVEV (reference sequence). The CDR3 loop reads CASSLSGGAANVLTF. For the CDR3, the DNA is TGTGCCAGCAGTTTATCTGGGGGCGCGGCCAACGTCCTGACTTTC.